This passage covers 7 T cell receptor beta chains from one sample sequenced in a study of T cells in Graves' hyperthyroidism and ophthalmopathy. Amplified TCR beta CDR3 regions came from RNA transcripts. The study used the HTBI primer set for a first-round RT-PCR of the TCR CDR3. From the multiplex PCR reads, TCRdb called clonotypes with MiXCR, one entry per CDR3 protein. The sample carries a few hundred thousand distinct CDR3 sequences, about 43% recorded once. The sequencing sample was made of peripheral blood or thyroid tissue (not recorded which). The receptors stem from a woman under 30 with Graves' hyperthyroidism.

This clonotype was observed at least ten times. This chain links TRBV6-5 with TRBJ1-1; the D gene is possibly TRBD1 (5 bases). In germline, CDR1 is MNHEY, CDR2 SVGAGI. The V end lost 6 bases, the J end lost 1 base, and 12 bases lay between the germline ends. The length of the CDR3 is 14 residues. In DNA, the CDR3 is TGTGCCAGCAGAGAAGGGGCAGGGAACACTGAAGCTTTCTTT. Residues: CASREGAGNTEAFF.

A remark on this clonotype: A much more abundant neighbour one base away suggests this may be a read error. The chain has TRBV12-3 or TRBV12-4 and TRBJ2-7; 7 bases fit TRBD1. Unmatched junction bases numbered 6, after V lost 1 base and J lost 3 bases. This CDR3 has 15 amino acids. The CDR3 DNA follows: TGTGCCAGCAGTTTAGTGAACAGGGGTGTCTACGAGCAGTACTTC. Protein sequence: CASSLVNRGVYEQYF.

This clonotype was observed a few times. The V call is TRBV30, the J call TRBJ1-4; TRBD1 aligns across 7 bases. Trimming cost V 2 bases and J 8 bases; bases outside gene matches: 8. CDR3 size: 14 residues. CDR1 is GTSNPN, CDR2 SVGIG, per germline (reference sequence). The CDR3 is CAWSSGGTAEKLFF. CDR3 coding DNA: TGTGCCTGGAGTTCGGGCGGGACAGCCGAAAAACTGTTTTTT.

The chain couples TRBV2 to TRBJ2-5; TRBD2 matches 9 bases. The length of the CDR3 is 15 residues. After removal of 4 bases from V and 5 bases from J, the junction contained 8 bases not matched to a gene. Germline V gene sequence: CDR1 SNHLY, CDR2 FYNNEI. The chain's CDR3 is CASSGGLAGWETQYF. The CDR3 DNA sequence: TGTGCCAGCAGTGGGGGGCTAGCGGGATGGGAGACCCAGTACTTC.

The J gene is TRBJ2-7, the V gene TRBV24-1; possibly TRBD1 for D (5 bases). V shed 3 bases and J shed 2 bases, with 10 bases lying between them. CDR1 KGHDR and CDR2 SFDVKD come from the germline V gene. This CDR3 spans 14 amino acids. Here the CDR3 reads CATSDRTQTYEQYF. CDR3 DNA sequence: TGTGCCACCAGTGATCGGACACAGACCTACGAGCAGTACTTC.

This clonotype has a handful of counts. V gene TRBV5-1 combines with J gene TRBJ1-3; a weak D match, TRBD1 (6 bases). Trimming took 4 bases from V and 0 from J, leaving 14 bases between them. The germline CDR1 and CDR2 sequences are SGHRS and YFSETQ. This CDR3 is built from 16 residues. This CDR3 reads CASSPTGGDSGNTIYF. The DNA for the CDR3 is TGCGCCAGCAGCCCGACAGGAGGAGACTCTGGAAACACCATATATTTT.

CDR3 nucleotide sequence: TGTGCCAGCAGCTCCCGACGAGTATACGAGCAGTACTTC. Translation: CASSSRRVYEQYF. The V and J genes are TRBV7-9 and TRBJ2-7; D gene uncertain. Deletions cut 4 bases from V and 4 bases from J, with 11 bases between. CDR1 is SEHNR, CDR2 FQNEAQ, per germline (reference sequence). This CDR3 contains 13 residues.